The present entry profiles one T cell receptor (beta chain) with its context. The target antigen is unknown. Generated by immunoSEQ multiplex PCR, the TCRdb table keeps only in-frame clones and is missing some. The sample carries roughly 120,000 clones, about 92% recorded once. The V end was cut by 4 bases, the J end by 7 bases, with 11 bases between. CDR1 and CDR2 from the germline V gene are LNHDA and SQIVND (reference sequence). CDR3 length: 13 residues. The record originates from a study of T cell responses to AZD1222 COVID-19 vaccine. About the research overall: Pooled together were second doses at about 4 or about 12 weeks.

General study findings and limits: Only a handful of individuals given AZD1222 were seropositive at baseline. White British people made up most donors, females outnumbered males, and clonal diversity was possibly underestimated. It was only after the peak T cell response that any repertoires were sampled.

The sequences come from peripheral blood, collected on day 0 of AZD1222 vaccination. The genes are TRBV19 and TRBJ2-1, with a possible D match to TRBD2 (6 bases). This clonotype was sampled from an adult in good health. CDR3 in amino acids: CASSTRTNNEQFF. As DNA, the CDR3 is TGTGCCAGTAGTACCAGGACTAATAATGAGCAGTTCTTC.